The subject of this entry is one TCR beta chain. This entry belongs to a study of blood T cell repertoires in COVID-19. Measured with immunoSEQ multiplex PCR; TCRdb has only the in-frame clones, and not every one. Seen here are roughly 40,000 clones, roughly 77% observed once, and the top ten hold about 29%. The material sequenced was peripheral blood. This clonotype was sampled from a man older than 75 with acute or convalescent COVID-19.

CDR3 in amino acids: CASSLEPRSPNTEAFF. The CDR3 nucleotides read TGTGCCAGCAGCTTGGAGCCTCGCTCTCCGAACACTGAAGCTTTCTTT. The chain has TRBV5-5 and TRBJ1-1; D not certain. Germline assignment: CDR1 SGHKS and CDR2 YYEKEE (reference sequence). Trimming shortened V by 0 bases and J by 1 base, and 13 bases separated the two germline ends. This CDR3 comprises 16 residues.